Each of the 12 T cell receptor beta chains below was sequenced from the same sample in a study of blood T cell repertoires in COVID-19. Assay used: immunoSEQ multiplex PCR; TCRdb lists only in-frame clones, some missing. Among 100,000 to 150,000 clones listed, roughly 90% were seen once. The specimen sequenced was peripheral blood. Source of these receptors: a human donor in a cohort sampled during active COVID-19.

The chain employs TRBV18 and TRBJ1-3; D is ambiguous. CDR3 length: 14 residues. The germline V and J ends were trimmed by 2 bases and 2 bases, with 7 bases remaining between them. Germline V gene sequence: CDR1 KGHSH, CDR2 LQKENI. CDR3 coding DNA: TGTGCCAGCTCACCAGCGGGGACTGGAAACACCATATATTTT. It codes for CASSPAGTGNTIYF.

CDR3 sequence reads: CASSLRAGETYQETQYF. CDR3 DNA sequence: TGCGCCAGCAGCTTGCGTGCGGGGGAAACGTACCAAGAGACCCAGTACTTC. The chain is built from TRBV5-1 and TRBJ2-5; TRBD2 aligns across 7 bases. V gave up 1 base and J gave up 0 bases; unmatched junction bases: 9. Germline V gene sequence: CDR1 SGHRS, CDR2 YFSETQ. This CDR3 contains 17 residues.

The chain recombines TRBV2 with TRBJ1-5; D unclear. The CDR3 contains 13 residues. Trimming removed 5 bases from V and 5 bases from J, with 10 bases in between. Germline CDR1 is SNHLY and CDR2 is FYNNEI. CDR3 region: CASSRVRDQPQHF. The CDR3 region has the DNA TGTGCCAGCAGTCGAGTTAGAGATCAGCCCCAGCATTTT.

The chain couples TRBV5-1 to TRBJ2-7, with D tentatively TRBD1 (6 bases). The CDR3 contains 13 residues. Per germline, CDR1 SGHRS and CDR2 YFSETQ. V was trimmed by 4 bases and J by 6 bases, leaving 14 bases between them. CDR3 bases: TGCGCCAGCAGCAAGACAGGTACCGGCGAGCAGTACTTC. Its translation: CASSKTGTGEQYF. Supplemented by reference TRBV5-1 and TRBJ2-7, the full variable domain reads KAGVTQTPRYLIKTRGQQVTLSCSPISGHRSVSWYQQTPGQGLQFLFEYFSETQRNKGNFPGRFSGRQFSNSRSEMNVSTLELGDSALYLCASSKTGTGEQYFGPGTRLTVT.

This chain links TRBV12-3 or TRBV12-4 with TRBJ1-2; 7 bases are a match to TRBD1. The CDR3 runs 13 residues. The junction had 0 bases not matched to a gene; V was cut back by 2 bases and J by 3 bases. The CDR3 nucleotides read TGTGCCAGCAGTTTACAGGGGGACTATGGCTACACCTTC. This codes for CASSLQGDYGYTF.

V usage is TRBV11-3 and J usage is TRBJ2-3, with TRBD2 as a possible D gene (6 bases). Germline CDR1 reads SGHNT; CDR2 reads YENEEA. Trimming took off 6 bases at V and 4 bases at J, with 8 bases between the two ends. CDR3 length: 12 amino acids. The CDR3, as DNA: TGTGCCAGCAGTCGACTAGCAGATACGCAGTATTTT. Translation gives CASSRLADTQYF.

The chain recombines TRBV7-2 with TRBJ1-3, with D uncertain. Between the trimmed V and J ends, which lost 5 bases and 3 bases, there was a span of 17 bases. This CDR3 is built from 16 residues. The germline gives CDR1 SGHTA, CDR2 FQGNSA. CDR3 in DNA: TGTGCCAGCAGCCCCCACCCGCCCCGGAGTGGAAACACCATATATTTT. Its translation is CASSPHPPRSGNTIYF. Based on the CDR3 plus reference TRBV7-2 and TRBJ1-3, the full variable domain is GAGVSQSPSNKVTEKGKDVELRCDPISGHTALYWYRQSLGQGLEFLIYFQGNSAPDKSGLPSDRFSAERTGGSVSTLTIQRTQQEDSAVYLCASSPHPPRSGNTIYFGEGSWLTVV.

This chain uses TRBV10-1 with TRBJ2-3, with TRBD2 identical over 11 bases. V trimming: 0 bases; J trimming: 0 bases; junction bases outside the gene matches: 5. The CDR3 covers 18 residues. CDR1 and CDR2 from the germline V gene are WNHNN and SYGVQD (reference sequence). CDR3 coding DNA: TGCGCCAGCAGTGAGTCCCTAGCGGGAGGCCCCAGCACAGATACGCAGTATTTT. Amino acids: CASSESLAGGPSTDTQYF.

The chain recombines TRBV7-3 with TRBJ2-1, with TRBD2 matching over 7 bases. After removal of 5 bases from V and 2 bases from J, the junction contained 9 bases not matched to a gene. CDR3 length equals 16 residues. Germline CDR1 is SGHTA and CDR2 is FQGTGA. CDR3 residues: CASSVRGGRTYNEQFF. Here the CDR3 DNA reads TGTGCCAGCAGCGTACGCGGGGGACGCACCTACAATGAGCAGTTCTTC.

This clone appeared a single time. The V and J genes are TRBV6-5 and TRBJ2-2, with 7 nucleotides matching TRBD2. The CDR3 contains 13 residues. V shed 8 bases, J shed 5 bases, and the junction held 5 bases outside the gene matches. Germline values: CDR1 MNHEY, CDR2 SVGAGI. The CDR3 DNA is TGTGCCAGCCGGGGCGGGGGAACCGGGGAGCTGTTTTTT. Amino acids: CASRGGGTGELFF.

This chain joins TRBV18 and TRBJ1-1; D remains unclear. The CDR3 is made up of 16 amino acids. The V gene lost 4 bases and the J gene lost 1 base, with 16 bases spanning the gap. Germline CDR1 reads KGHSH; CDR2 reads LQKENI. In DNA form, the CDR3 reads TGTGCCAGCTCACTCTATTCGGGGAAGGCGAACACTGAAGCTTTCTTT. It yields the protein CASSLYSGKANTEAFF.

This clone has only one observation. CDR3: CSYRRMLQGAETQYF. CDR3 nucleotide sequence: TGCAGCTACCGACGAATGCTACAGGGTGCGGAGACCCAGTACTTC. The chain combines TRBV29-1 with TRBJ2-5; perhaps TRBD1 as D (6 bases). This CDR3 is built from 15 residues. V was trimmed by 8 bases and J by 5 bases, leaving 24 bases between them. Germline V gene data show CDR1 as SQVTM and CDR2 as ANQGSEA.